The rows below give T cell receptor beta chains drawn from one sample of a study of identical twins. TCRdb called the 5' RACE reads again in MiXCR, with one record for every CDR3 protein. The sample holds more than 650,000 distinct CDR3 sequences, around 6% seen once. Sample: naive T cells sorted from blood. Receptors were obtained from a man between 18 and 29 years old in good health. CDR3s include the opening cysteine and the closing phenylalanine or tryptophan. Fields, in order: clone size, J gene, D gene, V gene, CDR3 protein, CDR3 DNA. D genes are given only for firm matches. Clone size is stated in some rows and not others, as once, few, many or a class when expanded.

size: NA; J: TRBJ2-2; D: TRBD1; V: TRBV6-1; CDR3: CASRADRGPWTGELFF; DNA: TGTGCCAGCAGGGCGGACAGGGGGCCGTGGACCGGGGAGCTGTTTTTT
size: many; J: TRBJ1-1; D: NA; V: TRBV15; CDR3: CATSRQGVSTEAFF; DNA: TGTGCCACCAGCAGACAGGGTGTGAGCACTGAAGCTTTCTTT
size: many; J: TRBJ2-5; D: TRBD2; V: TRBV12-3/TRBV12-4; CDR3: CASSFWASGREETQYF; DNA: TGTGCCAGCAGTTTTTGGGCTAGCGGGAGGGAAGAGACCCAGTACTTC
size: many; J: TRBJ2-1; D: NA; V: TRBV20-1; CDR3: CSARGRGGPSYNEQFF; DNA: TGCAGTGCTAGAGGGCGGGGCGGTCCCTCCTACAATGAGCAGTTCTTC
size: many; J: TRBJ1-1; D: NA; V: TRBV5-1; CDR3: CASSLAKRIQANTEAFF; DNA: TGCGCCAGCAGCTTGGCCAAGAGGATCCAGGCAAACACTGAAGCTTTCTTT
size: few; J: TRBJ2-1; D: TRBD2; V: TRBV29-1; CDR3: CSVGTIPYNEQFF; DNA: TGCAGCGTCGGGACTATACCCTACAATGAGCAGTTCTTC
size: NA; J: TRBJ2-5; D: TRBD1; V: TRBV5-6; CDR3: CASSPGGSTETQYF; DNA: TGTGCCAGCAGCCCAGGGGGCTCGACAGAGACCCAGTACTTC
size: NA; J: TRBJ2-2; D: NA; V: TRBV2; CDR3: CASSRRRFGELFF; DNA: TGTGCCAGCAGCCGCCGCCGATTCGGGGAGCTGTTTTTT
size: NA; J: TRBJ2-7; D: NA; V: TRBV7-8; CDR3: CASSSNFPGHPYEQYF; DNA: TGTGCCAGCAGCTCAAATTTTCCGGGACATCCTTACGAGCAGTACTTC
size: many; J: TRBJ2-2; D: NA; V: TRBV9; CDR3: CASSVGGFTGELFF; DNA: TGTGCCAGCAGCGTAGGTGGCTTCACCGGGGAGCTGTTTTTT
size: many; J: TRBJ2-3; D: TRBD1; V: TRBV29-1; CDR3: CSVRTGGGDTQYF; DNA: TGCAGCGTCCGGACAGGCGGAGGAGATACGCAGTATTTT
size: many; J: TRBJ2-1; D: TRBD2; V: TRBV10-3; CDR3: CAISFTGLALEFF; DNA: TGTGCCATCAGTTTCACCGGACTAGCCCTGGAGTTCTTC
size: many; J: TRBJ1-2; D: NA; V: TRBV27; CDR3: CASSLKGSYGYTF; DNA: TGTGCCAGCAGTTTAAAGGGGAGCTATGGCTACACCTTC
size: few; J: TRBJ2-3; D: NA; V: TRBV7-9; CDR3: CASSFPGEVVDTQYF; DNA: TGTGCCAGCAGCTTCCCGGGAGAGGTTGTTGATACGCAGTATTTT
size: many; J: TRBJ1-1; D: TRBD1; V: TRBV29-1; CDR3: CSVEGGGANTEAFF; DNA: TGCAGCGTTGAAGGAGGGGGCGCAAACACTGAAGCTTTCTTT
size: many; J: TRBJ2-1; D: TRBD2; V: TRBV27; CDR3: CASSLGTSGAEQFF; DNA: TGTGCCAGCAGTTTAGGGACTAGCGGCGCGGAGCAGTTCTTC
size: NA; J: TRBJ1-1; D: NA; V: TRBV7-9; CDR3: CASSPRVQNTEAFF; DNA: TGTGCCAGCAGTCCCAGGGTCCAGAACACTGAAGCTTTCTTT
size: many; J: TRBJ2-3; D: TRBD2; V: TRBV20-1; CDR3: CSAALPTSGYTDTQYF; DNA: TGCAGTGCTGCATTACCTACTAGCGGATACACAGATACGCAGTATTTT
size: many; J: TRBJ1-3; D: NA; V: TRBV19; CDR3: CASHTGPVLNTIYF; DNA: TGTGCCAGTCACACCGGGCCAGTATTAAACACCATATATTTT
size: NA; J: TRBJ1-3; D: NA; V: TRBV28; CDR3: CASSPTGARSRRNTIYF; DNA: TGTGCCAGCAGTCCCACGGGGGCCAGATCAAGGAGAAACACCATATATTTT
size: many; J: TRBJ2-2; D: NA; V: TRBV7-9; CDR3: CASSLWGHSANTGELFF; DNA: TGTGCCAGCAGCTTATGGGGTCACAGCGCGAACACCGGGGAGCTGTTTTTT
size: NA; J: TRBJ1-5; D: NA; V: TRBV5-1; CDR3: CASSLEGAQRQPQHF; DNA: TGCGCCAGCAGCTTGGAAGGGGCGCAAAGGCAGCCCCAGCATTTT
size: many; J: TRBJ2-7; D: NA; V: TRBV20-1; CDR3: CSAVSDYEQYF; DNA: TGCAGTGCTGTATCTGATTACGAGCAGTACTTC
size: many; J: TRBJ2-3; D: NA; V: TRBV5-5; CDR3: CASSLDSTQYF; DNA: TGTGCCAGCAGCTTGGATAGTACGCAGTATTTT
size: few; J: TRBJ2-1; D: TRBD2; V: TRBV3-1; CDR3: CASSHYPTGLAGPRDEQFF; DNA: TGTGCCAGCAGCCATTACCCCACGGGACTAGCGGGACCCAGAGATGAGCAGTTCTTC
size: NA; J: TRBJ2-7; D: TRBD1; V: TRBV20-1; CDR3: CSAKDPGQGYFGYEQYF; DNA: TGCAGTGCTAAAGATCCGGGACAGGGGTATTTCGGCTACGAGCAGTACTTC
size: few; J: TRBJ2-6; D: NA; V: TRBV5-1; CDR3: CASSRDLSSGANVLTF; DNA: TGCGCCAGCAGCAGGGATCTGTCCTCTGGGGCCAACGTCCTGACTTTC
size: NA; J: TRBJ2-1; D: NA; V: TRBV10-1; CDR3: CAYDTKRTAGQFF; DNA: TGCGCCTACGATACTAAGCGCACGGCGGGGCAGTTCTTC
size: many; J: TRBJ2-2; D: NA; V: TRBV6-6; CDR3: CASRSVYGGELFF; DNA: TGTGCCAGCAGGTCCGTCTATGGCGGGGAGCTGTTTTTT
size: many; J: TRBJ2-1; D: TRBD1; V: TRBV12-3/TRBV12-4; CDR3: CASSFFRTGLIF; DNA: TGTGCCAGCAGTTTTTTCCGGACAGGGTTAATCTTC
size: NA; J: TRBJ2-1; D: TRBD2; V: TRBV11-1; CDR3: CASSFTGTSGRYYNEQFF; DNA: TGTGCCAGCAGCTTCACCGGGACTAGCGGGAGGTACTACAATGAGCAGTTCTTC
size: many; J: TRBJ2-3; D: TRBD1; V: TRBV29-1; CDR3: CSVVPQGADTQYF; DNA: TGCAGCGTTGTGCCGCAGGGGGCAGATACGCAGTATTTT
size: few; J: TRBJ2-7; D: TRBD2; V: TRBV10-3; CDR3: CAISRTSGNYEQYF; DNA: TGTGCCATCAGTAGGACTAGCGGCAACTACGAGCAGTACTTC
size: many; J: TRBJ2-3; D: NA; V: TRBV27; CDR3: CASSLRRDGTDTQYF; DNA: TGTGCCAGCAGTTTACGGCGGGACGGCACAGATACGCAGTATTTT
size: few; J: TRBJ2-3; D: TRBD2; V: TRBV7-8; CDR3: CASSHIRFGTSGSTDTQYF; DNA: TGTGCCAGCAGCCACATTCGGTTCGGGACTAGCGGCAGCACAGATACGCAGTATTTT
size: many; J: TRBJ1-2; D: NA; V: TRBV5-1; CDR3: CASSPSVRGHYGYTF; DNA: TGCGCCAGCAGCCCTTCCGTCAGGGGCCACTATGGCTACACCTTC
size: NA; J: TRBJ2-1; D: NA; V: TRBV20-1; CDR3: CSATGGTRGSSYNEQFF; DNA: TGCAGTGCTACTGGCGGAACCCGGGGAAGCTCCTACAATGAGCAGTTCTTC
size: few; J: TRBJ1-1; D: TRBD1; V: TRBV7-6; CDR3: CASRYGQGTLAFF; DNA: TGTGCCAGCAGGTACGGACAGGGGACTTTGGCTTTCTTT
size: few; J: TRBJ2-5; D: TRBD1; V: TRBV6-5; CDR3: CASSYSGQGRKTQYF; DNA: TGTGCCAGCAGTTACTCCGGACAGGGGAGGAAGACCCAGTACTTC
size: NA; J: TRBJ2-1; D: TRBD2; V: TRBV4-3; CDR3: CASSQDGRVGYNEQFF; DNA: TGCGCCAGCAGCCAAGACGGGAGGGTTGGCTACAATGAGCAGTTCTTC
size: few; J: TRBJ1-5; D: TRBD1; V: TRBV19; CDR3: CASSTRQGPNQPQHF; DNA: TGTGCCAGTAGTACTCGACAGGGACCCAATCAGCCCCAGCATTTT
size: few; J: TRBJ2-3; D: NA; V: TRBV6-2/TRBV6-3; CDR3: CASSYRMPSARTDTQYF; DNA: TGTGCCAGCAGTTACAGGATGCCTAGCGCCCGCACAGATACGCAGTATTTT
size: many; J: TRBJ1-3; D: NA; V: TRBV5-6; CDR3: CASSSLSGNTIYF; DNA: TGTGCCAGCAGCTCACTCTCTGGAAACACCATATATTTT
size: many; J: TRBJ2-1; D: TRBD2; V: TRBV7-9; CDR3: CASSPRSGSSYNEQFF; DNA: TGTGCCAGCAGCCCCCGTAGCGGGAGCTCCTACAATGAGCAGTTCTTC
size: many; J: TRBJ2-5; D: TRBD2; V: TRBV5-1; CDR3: CASSLRLPASGRLETQYF; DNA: TGCGCCAGCAGCTTGAGGCTTCCGGCTAGCGGGAGGTTGGAGACCCAGTACTTC